These 20 T cell receptor beta chains were sequenced from one sample in a study of regulatory T cells in long-lasting Graves disease. Time point: persistent/refractory GD, antithyroid drugs over 5 years with positive TRAb. Construction of the TCR library relied on RNA isolated from PBMCs. Arm-PCR of CDR3 regions with iRepertoire HTBI primers generated TCR beta libraries. TCRdb re-analysed the multiplex PCR reads in MiXCR, keeping a single row per CDR3 protein. This sample has 310,000 or so distinct CDR3 sequences, with under 25% found just once. The specimen was peripheral blood mononuclear cells (PBMCs), collected when the disease was refractory, from a patient treated with antithyroid drugs. The receptors come from a female donor with Graves disease.

This clonotype has a handful of counts. This chain connects TRBV5-1 to TRBJ2-7; 12 nucleotides line up with TRBD2. The germline V gene has CDR1 SGHRS and CDR2 YFSETQ. CDR3 size: 15 residues. With V trimmed by 2 bases and J by 9 bases, 9 bases remained unmatched. CDR3 DNA sequence: TGCGCCAGCAGCTTAAGCCCGCGACTAGCGGGAGCGCAGTACTTC. Translated, it gives CASSLSPRLAGAQYF.

This clonotype was detected many times. The rearrangement links TRBV2 to TRBJ1-5; D may be TRBD1 (5 bases). Germline loops: CDR1 SNHLY, CDR2 FYNNEI. This CDR3 is built from 12 residues. Trimming cost V 5 bases and J 4 bases, with 6 bases left between them. The CDR3 reads CASSQGNQPQHF. The CDR3 region has the DNA TGTGCCAGCAGTCAGGGAAATCAGCCCCAGCATTTT.

This clonotype was recorded only once. The V gene is TRBV7-9, the J gene TRBJ2-2; D possibly corresponds to TRBD1 (6 bases). Trimming took 9 bases from V and 0 from J, leaving 14 bases between them. This CDR3 is built from 15 residues. Per germline, CDR1 SEHNR and CDR2 FQNEAQ (reference sequence). In DNA, the CDR3 is TGTGCCAGTCAGGGGCAGACCGCGAACACCGGGGAGCTGTTTTTT. Its protein is CASQGQTANTGELFF.

A word on this clonotype: A junction boundary mismatches the germline segment, possibly from a read error. The rearrangement links TRBV6-2 or TRBV6-3 to TRBJ1-2, with D hard to call. Germline V gene lookup returns CDR1 MNHEY and CDR2 SVGEGT. The CDR3 loop spans 11 amino acids. The CDR3 sequence is CASSRVYSYTF. The CDR3 region has the DNA TGTGCCAGCAGTCGGGTCTATAGCTACACCTTC.

This clonotype has a handful of counts. This chain connects TRBV7-2 to TRBJ1-6; 8 nucleotides align to TRBD1. Germline CDR1 and CDR2: SGHTA and FQGNSA. The ends lost 1 base at V and 10 bases at J; junction bases unmatched: 12. The CDR3 spans 17 residues. The CDR3: CASSLGPPGGRGSPLHF. CDR3 sequence (DNA): TGTGCCAGCAGCTTAGGACCACCAGGGGGCCGGGGGTCACCCCTCCACTTT.

This clonotype showed up many times. The rearrangement uses TRBV19 and TRBJ1-2; D may be TRBD1 (6 bases). This CDR3 has 13 residues. The V end was cut by 3 bases, the J end by 5 bases, with 10 bases between. Germline V gene lookup returns CDR1 LNHDA and CDR2 SQIVND (reference sequence). CDR3: CASSMDSTYGYTF. Written as DNA, the CDR3 is TGTGCCAGTAGTATGGACAGTACGTATGGCTACACCTTC.

To note about this clonotype: Sequence at one end of the junction differs from germline and may be a read error. This rearrangement joins TRBV29-1 to TRBJ1-5; D unclear. CDR1 SQVTM and CDR2 ANQGSEA come from the germline V gene. This CDR3 is built from 13 residues. The CDR3 here is CIVAVDGNQPQHF. CDR3 nucleotide sequence: TGCATCGTTGCGGTTGACGGCAATCAGCCCCAGCATTTT.

This clonotype was seen a handful of times. The V gene is TRBV12-5, the J gene TRBJ2-7; a possible D gene is TRBD1 (6 bases). The CDR3 has 17 residues. Germline V gives CDR1 LGHNT, CDR2 FRNRAP. Trimming took 2 bases from V and 2 from J, leaving 19 bases between them. The CDR3 DNA follows: TGTGCTAGTGGTTTGCTGCCAGGGGCCGCGTACCCCTACGAGCAGTACTTC. Protein sequence: CASGLLPGAAYPYEQYF. The complete variable domain, with remaining parts taken from reference TRBV12-5 and TRBJ2-7, reads DARVTQTPRHKVTEMGQEVTMRCQPILGHNTVFWYRQTMMQGLELLAYFRNRAPLDDSGMPKDRFSAEMPDATLATLKIQPSEPRDSAVYFCASGLLPGAAYPYEQYFGPGTRLTVT.

This clonotype was detected a few times. This rearrangement joins TRBV4-3 to TRBJ2-2; D remains ambiguous. Germline V gives CDR1 LGHNA, CDR2 YSLEER. CDR3 size: 17 residues. V lost 0 bases and J 1 base, leaving 12 bases between the germline ends. DNA for the CDR3: TGCGCCAGCAGCCAAGATCGGTACAGCGTGAACACCGGGGAGCTGTTTTTT. Translation: CASSQDRYSVNTGELFF.

The V gene is TRBV6-1, the J gene TRBJ1-4, with D perhaps matching TRBD1 (5 bases). In germline, CDR1 is MNHNS, CDR2 SASEGT. CDR3 length: 15 amino acids. V lost 7 bases and J 4 bases, leaving 16 bases between the germline ends. CDR3 coding DNA: TGTGCCAGCATACCGGGACTGCGGAATAATGAAAAACTGTTTTTT. Translation: CASIPGLRNNEKLFF.

About this clonotype itself: This sequence may be a read error, since a much larger clone differs from it by one base. The chain uses TRBV19 and TRBJ1-2, with TRBD1 matching over 9 bases. V lost 5 bases, J lost 7 bases, and 8 bases stayed unmatched. Germline V lookup: CDR1 LNHDA, CDR2 SQIVND (reference sequence). This CDR3 is 14 amino acids long. CDR3 amino acids: CASSETGGTFGYTF. Written as DNA, the CDR3 is TGTGCCAGTAGTGAGACAGGGGGTACGTTTGGCTACACCTTC.

This clonotype was counted many times. This chain links TRBV10-3 with TRBJ2-5; TRBD2 is a possible D gene (6 bases). V lost 6 bases to trimming and J lost 5 bases, with 13 bases between them. The CDR3 sequence is 13 residues long. Looked up from germline, CDR1 is ENHRY and CDR2 is SYGVKD. CDR3 in DNA: TGTGCCATCAGGGCACGGGGGAAGGAGACCCAGTACTTC. Its translation is CAIRARGKETQYF.

The chain's CDR3 is CASSPQVSSSNQPQHF. CDR3 nucleotide sequence: TGTGCCAGCAGCCCACAGGTATCTTCTAGCAATCAGCCCCAGCATTTT. This chain connects TRBV12-3 or TRBV12-4 to TRBJ1-5; TRBD1 might be the D (5 bases). The CDR3 runs to 16 residues. Trimming took 6 bases from V and 0 from J, leaving 15 bases between them.

The chain has TRBV30 and TRBJ1-3; D not resolved. This CDR3 has 12 amino acids. Germline V gives CDR1 GTSNPN, CDR2 SVGIG (reference sequence). Trimming cost V 5 bases and J 0 bases, with 5 bases left between them. CDR3: CAWSSSGNTIYF. The CDR3 coding sequence is TGTGCCTGGTCGAGCTCTGGAAACACCATATATTTT.

The chain links TRBV7-2 to TRBJ1-4; tentative D call: TRBD1 (6 bases). Trimming stripped 5 bases from V and 8 bases from J, with 21 bases between. The CDR3 is made up of 16 amino acids. CDR1 and CDR2 from the germline V gene are SGHTA and FQGNSA. CDR3 DNA: TGTGCCAGCAGCCCCTCAGCCGGGACATTGGGCGAAAAACTGTTTTTT. This translates into CASSPSAGTLGEKLFF.

This clonotype showed up many times. The rearrangement joins TRBV30 to TRBJ1-1, with D unresolved. The V end was cut by 5 bases, the J end by 3 bases, with 13 bases between. This CDR3 is built from 13 residues. Germline-derived CDR1 and CDR2 are GTSNPN and SVGIG (reference sequence). CDR3: CAWATRTDTEAFF. The CDR3 bases are TGTGCCTGGGCTACAAGGACTGACACTGAAGCTTTCTTT. Based on the CDR3 plus reference TRBV30 and TRBJ1-1, the full variable domain is SQTIHQWPATLVQPVGSPLSLECTVEGTSNPNLYWYRQAAGRGLQLLFYSVGIGQISSEVPQNLSASRPQDRQFILSSKKLLLSDSGFYLCAWATRTDTEAFFGQGTRLTVV.

This clonotype has a handful of counts. The gene calls are TRBV20-1 and TRBJ2-5; 11 nucleotides line up with TRBD2. Germline values: CDR1 DFQATT, CDR2 SNEGSKA (reference sequence). V lost 8 bases, J lost 1 base, and 0 bases stayed unmatched. The CDR3 has 12 residues. CDR3 protein: CSLAGGQETQYF. DNA of the CDR3: TGCAGTCTAGCGGGGGGCCAAGAGACCCAGTACTTC.

The J gene is TRBJ1-5, the V gene TRBV6-1; the match to TRBD1 covers 7 bases. Looked up from germline, CDR1 is MNHNS and CDR2 is SASEGT. The J segment lost 5 bases and the V segment lost 6 bases, leaving 10 bases of the junction unmatched. This CDR3 is 15 amino acids long. CDR3 amino acids: CASSQRQGGYQPQHF. CDR3 sequence (DNA): TGTGCCAGCAGCCAACGACAGGGTGGATATCAGCCCCAGCATTTT.

The gene calls are TRBV5-1 and TRBJ2-3, with D tentatively TRBD1 (6 bases). The V and J ends lost 4 bases and 0 bases respectively, with 12 bases between them. The CDR3 totals 15 residues. The germline V gene has CDR1 SGHRS and CDR2 YFSETQ. This CDR3 is CASSNDRPSTDTQYF. CDR3 nucleotide sequence: TGCGCCAGCAGCAACGACAGGCCGAGCACAGATACGCAGTATTTT.

The chain joins TRBV3-1 to TRBJ2-5; 7 positions match TRBD1. The CDR3 length is 16 residues. Germline CDR1 is LGHDT and CDR2 is YNNKEL (reference sequence). The V segment lost 4 bases and the J segment 2 bases; nucleotides outside the gene matches: 10. The CDR3 sequence is CASSPHPGQNQETQYF. The CDR3 DNA reads TGTGCCAGCAGCCCCCATCCGGGACAGAATCAAGAGACCCAGTACTTC.